This is a list of T cell receptor beta chains from one sample in a study of chemoradiotherapy in HPV16-positive cancers. TCRdb's table, derived via immunoSEQ multiplex PCR, lists solely in-frame clones and lacks some. The sample contains fewer than 30,000 clones, approximately 95% of which appear only once. Sample collection occurred from a patient who underwent chemoradiotherapy. The source of these receptors is a human donor with HPV-associated anogenital cancer. CDR3s include the opening cysteine and the closing phenylalanine or tryptophan. Fields, in order: J gene, clone size, D gene, V gene, CDR3 protein, CDR3 DNA. D genes are given only for firm matches. Clone size appears in some rows only: once, few, many, or a class for an expanded clone.

J: TRBJ2-4; size: .; D: .; V: TRBV6-1; CDR3: CASSEGRKNIQYF; DNA: TGTGCCAGCAGTGAGGGACGGAAAAACATTCAGTACTTC
J: TRBJ2-1; size: once; D: .; V: TRBV6-1; CDR3: CASWGSPYNEQFF; DNA: TGTGCCAGCTGGGGCAGCCCCTACAATGAGCAGTTCTTC
J: TRBJ1-1; size: .; D: .; V: TRBV18; CDR3: CASSPFQGTDGGTEAFF; DNA: TGTGCCAGCTCACCATTCCAGGGGACCGATGGTGGCACTGAAGCTTTCTTT
J: TRBJ2-3; size: once; D: TRBD2; V: TRBV19; CDR3: CASSIRRRGITTDTQYF; DNA: TGTGCCAGTAGTATAAGGCGGCGGGGGATCACCACAGATACGCAGTATTTT
J: TRBJ2-3; size: .; D: TRBD2; V: TRBV6-4; CDR3: CASSEGLAGGSDTQYF; DNA: TGTGCCAGCAGTGAAGGACTAGCGGGGGGCTCAGATACGCAGTATTTT
J: TRBJ2-7; size: .; D: TRBD1; V: TRBV29-1; CDR3: CSVGRVYRGSYEQYF; DNA: TGCAGCGTGGGCCGAGTTTACAGGGGGTCCTACGAGCAGTACTTC
J: TRBJ1-1; size: .; D: .; V: TRBV5-6; CDR3: CASSTASRGLMNTEAFF; DNA: TGTGCCAGCAGTACCGCCTCAAGGGGCCTCATGAACACTGAAGCTTTCTTT
J: TRBJ2-3; size: .; D: TRBD2; V: TRBV6-1; CDR3: CASNGGASDTQYF; DNA: TGTGCCAGCAACGGGGGGGCCTCAGATACGCAGTATTTT
J: TRBJ2-1; size: .; D: .; V: TRBV7-8; CDR3: CASSLSSHYNEQFF; DNA: TGTGCCAGCAGCTTATCTAGCCACTACAATGAGCAGTTCTTC
J: TRBJ2-7; size: .; D: TRBD1; V: TRBV18; CDR3: CASSPADRGYEQYF; DNA: TGTGCCAGCTCACCAGCCGACAGGGGGTACGAGCAGTACTTC
J: TRBJ2-3; size: .; D: .; V: TRBV7-9; CDR3: CASSSMASTDTQYF; DNA: TGTGCCAGCAGCTCGATGGCTAGCACAGATACGCAGTATTTT
J: TRBJ1-1; size: .; D: .; V: TRBV7-2; CDR3: CASSQSRGATEAFF; DNA: TGTGCCAGCAGCCAGTCTAGGGGGGCCACTGAAGCTTTCTTT
J: TRBJ1-2; size: .; D: .; V: TRBV30; CDR3: CAWSGDALGRYTF; DNA: TGTGCCTGGAGTGGAGATGCATTGGGTCGCTACACCTTC
J: TRBJ2-5; size: .; D: TRBD2; V: TRBV5-4; CDR3: CASSARLAGEETQYF; DNA: TGTGCCAGCAGCGCCCGACTAGCGGGGGAGGAGACCCAGTACTTC
J: TRBJ1-3; size: .; D: .; V: TRBV5-8; CDR3: CASSHGGRGNTIYF; DNA: TGTGCCAGCAGCCACGGGGGCAGGGGAAACACCATATATTTT
J: TRBJ2-3; size: once; D: .; V: TRBV5-6; CDR3: CASSLEGRISTDTQYF; DNA: TGTGCCAGCAGCTTGGAGGGACGGATTAGCACAGATACGCAGTATTTT
J: TRBJ2-6; size: .; D: .; V: TRBV6-5; CDR3: CASSYSGGANVLTF; DNA: TGTGCCAGCAGTTACTCCGGGGGGGCCAACGTCCTGACTTTC
J: TRBJ1-5; size: .; D: TRBD1; V: TRBV7-9; CDR3: CASSVPGQLNQPQHF; DNA: TGTGCCAGCTCCGTACCGGGACAGCTGAATCAGCCCCAGCATTTT
J: TRBJ2-6; size: .; D: .; V: TRBV6-5; CDR3: CASSYSMGSGANVLTF; DNA: TGTGCCAGCAGTTACTCGATGGGATCTGGGGCCAACGTCCTGACTTTC
J: TRBJ1-2; size: .; D: .; V: TRBV29-1; CDR3: CSAAKNYGYTF; DNA: TGCAGCGCCGCAAAAAACTATGGCTACACCTTC
J: TRBJ2-5; size: .; D: .; V: TRBV9; CDR3: CASSVELGGQETQYF; DNA: TGTGCCAGCAGCGTAGAATTAGGGGGACAAGAGACCCAGTACTTC
J: TRBJ2-3; size: .; D: .; V: TRBV11-3; CDR3: CASSPGWQGEDTQYF; DNA: TGTGCCAGCAGCCCAGGGTGGCAGGGAGAAGATACGCAGTATTTT
J: TRBJ1-4; size: .; D: .; V: TRBV28; CDR3: CASKSTDWGEKLFF; DNA: TGTGCCAGCAAGTCGACAGATTGGGGTGAAAAACTGTTTTTT
J: TRBJ1-5; size: .; D: .; V: TRBV28; CDR3: CASSFGGPSNQPQHF; DNA: TGTGCCAGCAGTTTTGGGGGGCCCAGCAATCAGCCCCAGCATTTT
J: TRBJ2-1; size: .; D: .; V: TRBV11-3; CDR3: CASSLRGREEQFF; DNA: TGTGCCAGCAGCTTAAGGGGCCGGGAGGAGCAGTTCTTC
J: TRBJ2-7; size: .; D: TRBD1; V: TRBV23-1; CDR3: CASSRDRTLKRTYEQYF; DNA: TGCGCCAGCAGTCGGGACAGGACTCTTAAGAGAACCTACGAGCAGTACTTC
J: TRBJ2-3; size: .; D: TRBD1; V: TRBV9; CDR3: CASSVFNRGGTDTQYF; DNA: TGTGCCAGCAGCGTTTTCAACAGGGGCGGCACAGATACGCAGTATTTT